Reported below is one T cell receptor (beta chain). The entry originates in a study of blood T cell repertoires in COVID-19. For the study at large: There were acute and convalescent COVID-19 samples, and they came from the United States, Italy and Spain. Sources were T cells, B-cell-depleted T cells, or PBMCs; the material itself was cDNA or gDNA.

Original processing notes: Amplification of reference gene primers provided the estimated nucleated cell counts. The protocol was immunoSEQ multiplex PCR, while the TCRdb copy is restricted to in-frame clones and leaves out a portion. Clone size and the V and J calls come from that table; the DNA yielded D and trimming. This sample has just over 300,000 clones, with 87% found just once. The CDR3 runs 14 residues. The ends were cut back, 5 bases at V and 0 bases at J, with 10 bases in the middle. The germline V gene encodes CDR1 LGHNT and CDR2 FRNRAP. This clonotype was obtained from a man in his late teens or twenties with active or convalescent COVID-19. The specimen sequenced was peripheral blood. This chain joins TRBV12-5 and TRBJ2-5, with D perhaps TRBD1 (5 bases). CDR3 DNA: TGTGCTAGTGGTCCCAGGGCCTACCAAGAGACCCAGTACTTC. Protein: CASGPRAYQETQYF. The full variable domain, its missing parts supplied by reference TRBV12-5 and TRBJ2-5, is DARVTQTPRHKVTEMGQEVTMRCQPILGHNTVFWYRQTMMQGLELLAYFRNRAPLDDSGMPKDRFSAEMPDATLATLKIQPSEPRDSAVYFCASGPRAYQETQYFGPGTRLLVL.